Listed below are T cell receptor beta chains from one sample, sequenced in a study of T cells in Graves' hyperthyroidism and ophthalmopathy. MiXCR, run by TCRdb on the multiplex PCR reads, gives a single entry per CDR3 protein. Of some 740,000 distinct CDR3 sequences listed, 14% are singletons. Sequencing used blood. The receptors originated from a woman between 18 and 29 years old with Graves' hyperthyroidism. The conserved cysteine and the conserved F or W are not part of the CDR3 here. The order of the fields is J gene, V gene, CDR3 protein.

TRBJ1-2 | TRBV27 | ASSLSSGVEGYT
TRBJ2-7 | TRBV20-1 | SARDQRSPSYEQY
TRBJ2-3 | TRBV18 | ASSPKAGATDTQY
TRBJ2-2 | TRBV7-9 | ASSYNPGINTGELF
TRBJ2-4 | TRBV2 | ASSEGRRVGKNIQY
TRBJ2-1 | TRBV7-8 | ASSLSPDLGGYNEQF
TRBJ2-7 | TRBV28 | ASSLTGTGTYEQY
TRBJ2-5 | TRBV7-2 | ASKRRAEETQY
TRBJ2-5 | TRBV6-5 | ASSYGPSQRETQY
TRBJ2-7 | TRBV27 | ASSLGGRLSYEQY
TRBJ2-5 | TRBV7-9 | AIRLAEGQTQY
TRBJ1-2 | TRBV4-3 | ASSRKGTVRGYT
TRBJ1-2 | TRBV7-2 | ASSPSGQGYT